These T cell receptor beta chains were read from a single sample in a study of blood T cell repertoires in COVID-19. The repertoire was sequenced with immunoSEQ multiplex PCR; TCRdb's copy has only in-frame clones and lacks some. The data show about 100,000 clones, just over 70% seen once. Sequencing was done on a sample of peripheral blood. These receptors were collected from a woman between 35 and 50 years old with acute or convalescent COVID-19. CDR3s include the opening cysteine and the closing phenylalanine or tryptophan. A D gene is named only where the DNA matches it firmly. The size of a clone is reported for some rows only, either as once, few or many, or as a class for expanded clones.

clone size: once
J gene: TRBJ1-1
V gene: TRBV10-3
D gene: TRBD1
CDR3 protein: CAIRATGANLNTEAFF
CDR3 DNA: TGTGCCATCAGGGCAACAGGGGCGAATTTGAACACTGAAGCTTTCTTT

clone size: .
J gene: TRBJ1-3
V gene: TRBV19
D gene: .
CDR3 protein: CASSPGGGNTIYF
CDR3 DNA: TGTGCCAGTAGTCCCGGCGGGGGAAACACCATATATTTT

clone size: few
J gene: TRBJ1-2
V gene: TRBV3-1/TRBV3-2
D gene: .
CDR3 protein: CASSGRGRYGYTF
CDR3 DNA: TGTGCCAGCAGCGGCAGGGGAAGATATGGCTACACCTTC

clone size: .
J gene: TRBJ2-6
V gene: TRBV19
D gene: .
CDR3 protein: CASTPSTANSGANVLTF
CDR3 DNA: TGTGCCAGTACTCCTTCGACAGCAAACTCTGGGGCCAACGTCCTGACTTTC

clone size: .
J gene: TRBJ1-2
V gene: TRBV6-5
D gene: TRBD1
CDR3 protein: CASHGRDSYGYTF
CDR3 DNA: TGTGCCAGCCATGGCCGGGACAGCTATGGCTACACCTTC

clone size: .
J gene: TRBJ2-3
V gene: TRBV7-2
D gene: .
CDR3 protein: CASSPSTDTQYF
CDR3 DNA: TGTGCCAGCAGCCCAAGCACAGATACGCAGTATTTT

clone size: .
J gene: TRBJ1-6
V gene: TRBV28
D gene: TRBD1
CDR3 protein: CASRKGGQGNSPLHF
CDR3 DNA: TGTGCCAGCAGGAAGGGGGGACAGGGTAATTCACCCCTCCACTTT

clone size: .
J gene: TRBJ2-5
V gene: TRBV7-9
D gene: TRBD2
CDR3 protein: CASSSLGPAGGYQETQYF
CDR3 DNA: TGTGCCAGCAGCTCCCTGGGTCCAGCGGGGGGGTACCAAGAGACCCAGTACTTC

clone size: .
J gene: TRBJ2-5
V gene: TRBV7-9
D gene: .
CDR3 protein: CASSYNPADQETQYF
CDR3 DNA: TGTGCCAGCAGCTACAATCCAGCGGACCAAGAGACCCAGTACTTC

clone size: .
J gene: TRBJ1-4
V gene: TRBV15
D gene: .
CDR3 protein: CATSTQTNPNEKLFF
CDR3 DNA: TGTGCCACCAGCACCCAGACTAACCCTAATGAAAAACTGTTTTTT

clone size: .
J gene: TRBJ2-3
V gene: TRBV5-1
D gene: TRBD2
CDR3 protein: CASSLSYLAGPDTQYF
CDR3 DNA: TGCGCCAGCAGCTTGAGTTACCTAGCGGGGCCAGATACGCAGTATTTT

clone size: .
J gene: TRBJ1-1
V gene: TRBV19
D gene: TRBD1
CDR3 protein: CASSLRTGRTEAFF
CDR3 DNA: TGTGCCAGTAGTCTACGGACAGGGCGGACTGAAGCTTTCTTT

clone size: .
J gene: TRBJ2-3
V gene: TRBV29-1
D gene: .
CDR3 protein: CSVDRGADTQYF
CDR3 DNA: TGCAGCGTTGACAGGGGCGCAGATACGCAGTATTTT

clone size: .
J gene: TRBJ2-5
V gene: TRBV11-1
D gene: .
CDR3 protein: CASSFAPWETQYF
CDR3 DNA: TGTGCCAGCAGCTTTGCGCCCTGGGAGACCCAGTACTTC